What follows is one T cell receptor beta chain and its context. Followed longitudinally, the Seattle patients had been enrolled during active infection. This table comes from immunoSEQ multiplex PCR, and its TCRdb copy is limited to in-frame clones, with some not included. This sample has roughly 320,000 clones, with 85% to 90% found just once. The data belong to a study of blood T cell repertoires in COVID-19. Study context: Acute and convalescent COVID-19 samples came from the United States, Italy and Spain. Sample material is recorded as cDNA or gDNA derived from T cells, B-cell-depleted T cells, or PBMCs.

The CDR3 length is 21 residues. Trimming took 4 bases from V and 4 from J; bases not matched to a gene: 22. Germline loops: CDR1 LGHNA, CDR2 YNFKEQ. This TCR derives from a woman between 50 and 59 years old with COVID-19, enrolled during active disease. The rearrangement joins TRBV4-2 to TRBJ2-2; the match to TRBD2 covers 9 bases. The sequenced sample was peripheral blood. Here the CDR3 DNA reads TGTGCCAGCAGCCCGTTAGCGAAGGCGGGAGGGTCCCGTCTTCTCACCGGGGAGCTGTTTTTT. Translating gives CASSPLAKAGGSRLLTGELFF.